This TCR beta chain is drawn from a study of T cell repertoires in ileal Crohn's disease. Regarding the study as a whole: Compared with CD4 T cells, sorted CD8 cells carried more expanded clones.

Here immunoSEQ multiplex PCR was the method, and the copy in TCRdb shows in-frame clones only, minus some. The sample shows around 15,000 clones, 90% to 95% of them seen only once. In regard to this clone: Its antigen remains unidentified.

Sequencing was performed on ileal tissue. The clonotype comes from an adult with Crohn's disease.

CDR3 sequence reads: CAWRTDSGYTF. The DNA of the CDR3 is TGTGCCTGGAGAACGGACTCTGGCTACACCTTC. J is TRBJ1-2 and V is TRBV30; D uncertain. The V gene's germline CDR1 is GTSNPN and CDR2 SVGIG (reference sequence). Trimming pared 3 bases from V and 7 bases from J, leaving 9 bases between. This CDR3 spans 11 amino acids.